Below are 17 T cell receptor beta chains sequenced from a single sample in a study of shared clonotypes between healthy human individuals. Only in-frame clones appear in the TCRdb table, and some are missing; sequencing was by immunoSEQ multiplex PCR. The profile shows around 720,000 clones, more than 70% of them singletons. Material: memory CD4+ T cells sorted from blood. As for subset: CD45RA-negative fraction. These receptors were obtained from a woman aged 25 to 39 in good health.

This chain connects TRBV27 to TRBJ1-5; D gene uncertain. V was shortened by 5 bases and J by 7 bases, with 9 bases between the two germline ends. The germline gives CDR1 MNHEY, CDR2 SMNVEV (reference sequence). The CDR3 spans 12 residues. CDR3: CASSPYGQPQHF. The CDR3 nucleotides are TGTGCCAGCAGTCCTTACGGGCAGCCCCAGCATTTT.

This clone was seen repeatedly, ten times or more. This sequence joins TRBV11-2 and TRBJ1-5, with D uncertain. The CDR3 runs to 13 residues. CDR1 SGHAT and CDR2 FQNNGV come from the germline V gene. V lost 5 bases and J lost 6, with 11 bases in between. The CDR3, as DNA: TGTGCCAGCAGCCCGACGGACTTTCAGCCCCAGCATTTT. Its protein product is CASSPTDFQPQHF. Drawing the rest from reference TRBV11-2 and TRBJ1-5, the complete variable domain is EAGVAQSPRYKIIEKRQSVAFWCNPISGHATLYWYQQILGQGPKLLIQFQNNGVVDDSQLPKDRFSAERLKGVDSTLKIQPAKLEDSAVYLCASSPTDFQPQHFGDGTRLSIL.

V usage is TRBV21-1 and J usage is TRBJ2-2; the D call TRBD1 from the table was never checked on the DNA. TRBV21-1 is a known pseudogene. This CDR3 spans 15 amino acids. The CDR3 nucleotides read TGTGCCAGCAGGAGGACAGGGGGCGAGGTCGGGGAGCTGTTTTTT. This gives the protein CASRRTGGEVGELFF.

As concerns this clone: One end of the junction varies from germline; a read error may be responsible. The chain employs TRBV28 and TRBJ1-1; possible D gene TRBD1, 5 bases. The CDR3 totals 14 residues. Germline assignment: CDR1 MDHEN and CDR2 SYDVKM. The CDR3 DNA sequence: TGTGCCAACAGTTTTGGTAGGGGATCCACTGAAGCTTTCTTT. Protein: CANSFGRGSTEAFF. Complete variable domain (other parts from reference TRBV28 and TRBJ1-1): DVKVTQSSRYLVKRTGEKVFLECVQDMDHENMFWYRQDPGLGLRLIYFSYDVKMKEKGDIPEGYSVSREKKERFSLILESASTNQTSMYLCANSFGRGSTEAFFGQGTRLTVV.

This clone was found a few times. The chain carries TRBV18 and TRBJ2-7; weak D call: TRBD1 (5 bases). Between the trimmed V and J ends, which lost 4 bases and 4 bases, there was a span of 14 bases. The CDR3 is 14 residues long. Per germline, CDR1 KGHSH and CDR2 LQKENI. This CDR3 is CASSQDSSKYEQYF. Written as DNA, the CDR3 is TGTGCCAGCTCACAAGACAGCTCCAAATACGAGCAGTACTTC.

V usage is TRBV5-8 and J usage is TRBJ2-5; 7 nucleotides line up with TRBD1. Germline V gene lookup returns CDR1 SGHTS and CDR2 YDEGEE. The J segment lost 5 bases and the V segment lost 3 bases, leaving 7 bases of the junction unmatched. The CDR3 covers 14 residues. In DNA form, the CDR3 reads TGTGCCAGCAGCTACGACAGGGCTGACGAGACCCAGTACTTC. This codes for CASSYDRADETQYF.

This clone was detected only a few times. V usage is TRBV5-1 and J usage is TRBJ2-7; 7 nucleotides line up with TRBD1. The germline V gene encodes CDR1 SGHRS and CDR2 YFSETQ. CDR3 length: 14 amino acids. The V gene end was trimmed by 3 bases and the J gene end by 2 bases; junction bases not matched to a gene: 5. The CDR3 loop is CASSSGTATYEQYF. The CDR3 coding sequence is TGCGCCAGCAGCTCCGGGACAGCGACCTACGAGCAGTACTTC.

The rearrangement links TRBV11-2 to TRBJ2-7, with TRBD2 matching 13 bases. CDR1 is SGHAT and CDR2 is FQNNGV in the germline V gene. The CDR3 covers 14 residues. The J segment lost 5 bases and the V segment lost 3 bases, leaving 1 base of the junction unmatched. The CDR3 sequence is CASSLTSGRHEQYF. CDR3 bases: TGTGCCAGCAGCTTGACTAGCGGGAGGCACGAGCAGTACTTC. Full variable domain (rest looked up from reference TRBV11-2 and TRBJ2-7): EAGVAQSPRYKIIEKRQSVAFWCNPISGHATLYWYQQILGQGPKLLIQFQNNGVVDDSQLPKDRFSAERLKGVDSTLKIQPAKLEDSAVYLCASSLTSGRHEQYFGPGTRLTVT.

The V and J genes are TRBV15 and TRBJ2-6; D call uncertain. CDR1 is LNHNV and CDR2 is YYDKDF in the germline V gene (reference sequence). Trimming cost V 0 bases and J 0 bases, with 12 bases left between them. There are 18 residues in the CDR3. The CDR3: CATSRDGVGVSGANVLTF. The CDR3 DNA follows: TGTGCCACCAGCAGAGATGGGGTGGGCGTCTCTGGGGCCAACGTCCTGACTTTC.

The rearrangement links TRBV10-1 to TRBJ1-1; D unclear. The germline gives CDR1 WNHNN, CDR2 SYGVQD (reference sequence). This CDR3 is 13 amino acids long. V lost 6 bases and J lost 1, with 9 bases in between. The DNA of the CDR3 is TGCGCCAGCAGGCTTAGTAAGAACACTGAAGCTTTCTTT. This gives the protein CASRLSKNTEAFF.

V usage is TRBV7-6 and J usage is TRBJ2-7, with a weak D call TRBD2 (6 bases). The CDR3 covers 15 residues. Trimming took 5 bases from V and 0 from J, leaving 14 bases between them. Germline assignment: CDR1 SGHVS and CDR2 FNYEAQ. The CDR3 DNA is TGTGCCAGCAGCGGAGGGCTGGGGAGCTCCTACGAGCAGTACTTC. This codes for CASSGGLGSSYEQYF.

In this sample, this clone turned up many times. The sample carries other DNA sequences with the same CDR3. The rearrangement joins TRBV28 to TRBJ1-5; no definite D call. Per the germline V gene, CDR1 is MDHEN and CDR2 is SYDVKM. The CDR3 is 13 residues long. V was trimmed by 8 bases and J by 1 base, leaving 9 bases between them. CDR3 residues: CASRAGSNQPQHF. CDR3 DNA: TGTGCCAGCCGAGCTGGGAGCAATCAGCCCCAGCATTTT.

This clone was seen ten or more times. Other DNA sequences of this sample code for an identical CDR3. The CDR3 loop is CASSRQGVNEQYF. DNA for the CDR3: TGTGCCAGCAGTCGACAGGGGGTGAACGAGCAGTACTTC. The chain is built from TRBV27 and TRBJ2-7; 9 positions agree with TRBD1. CDR1 and CDR2 (germline): MNHEY, SMNVEV (reference sequence). Trimming cost V 5 bases and J 5 bases; bases outside gene matches: 4. The CDR3 is made up of 13 amino acids.

CDR3 in amino acids: CASETGTELGETQYF. The DNA of the CDR3 is TGTGCCAGCGAAACCGGGACAGAGTTGGGAGAGACCCAGTACTTC. This chain links TRBV2 with TRBJ2-5, with 7 bases identical to TRBD1. There are 15 residues in the CDR3. Per the germline V gene, CDR1 is SNHLY and CDR2 is FYNNEI. V lost 8 bases to trimming and J lost 4 bases; unmatched junction nucleotides: 13.

The genes are TRBV5-1 and TRBJ1-2; no firm D call. CDR1 SGHRS and CDR2 YFSETQ come from the germline V gene. This CDR3 contains 12 residues. Trimming removed 1 base from V and 10 bases from J, with 11 bases in between. CDR3 nucleotides: TGCGCCAGCAGCTTGAGGGAGGGTGACTACACCTTC. Its translation is CASSLREGDYTF.

The DNA of the CDR3 is TGTGCCAGCAGTGAAACAAAGGTAGCAGGGAGCGAGCAGTACTTC. Its translation is CASSETKVAGSEQYF. The chain has TRBV4-2 and TRBJ2-7; TRBD1 or TRBD2 may be the D gene (5 bases each). The CDR3 is made up of 15 amino acids. Germline CDR1 and CDR2: LGHNA and YNFKEQ. The V gene lost 6 bases and the J gene lost 6 bases, with 21 bases spanning the gap.

The chain employs TRBV7-9 and TRBJ1-5; D remains ambiguous. The CDR3 is made up of 14 amino acids. In germline, CDR1 is SEHNR, CDR2 FQNEAQ (reference sequence). V lost 5 bases and J 0 bases, leaving 8 bases between the germline ends. CDR3 nucleotide sequence: TGTGCCAGCAGCGAGGATACTAGCAATCAGCCCCAGCATTTT. This codes for CASSEDTSNQPQHF.